These 26 T cell receptor beta chains originate from one sample sequenced in a study of tissue T cells after allogeneic stem cell transplantation. Repertoires were generated with immunoSEQ multiplex PCR, while TCRdb's copy carries only in-frame clones and drops some. The table has around 10,000 clones, approximately 47% seen once. Time point of the sample: mouse harvest day 7 after allogeneic transplant. Each mouse received 10^7 T-cell-depleted marrow cells plus 10^6 splenic CD5+ T cells by tail vein. Source material: gut tissue. These TCRs come from a female BALB/c mouse given C57BL/6 T cells with graft-versus-host disease after an allogeneic hematopoietic cell transplant.

A note on this clone: Genes and germline come from the mouse. The read ends 1 residue before the CDR3 terminus; that terminus is restored from the germline J gene. The rearrangement joins TRBV13-2 to TRBJ2-5, with 13 bases that match TRBD2. The J segment lost 6 bases and the V segment lost 3 bases, leaving 4 bases of the junction unmatched. CDR3 length: 15 residues. Germline V CDR1 and CDR2: NNHNN, SYGAGS (reference sequence). CDR3 DNA, as far as it was read: TGTGCCAGCGGTGTTGGACTGGGGGGGCGGGACACCCAGTAC. It yields the protein CASGVGLGGRDTQY. The full CDR3 sequence reads CASGVGLGGRDTQYF.

To note about this clone: Mouse names are used for the genes. The read gets to within 1 residue of the CDR3 end, and the germline J gene fills in the rest. This chain uses TRBV16 with TRBJ2-3; D unresolved. CDR1 is SGHSA, CDR2 FRNQAP, per germline. The V end was cut by 5 bases, the J end by 0 bases, with 9 bases between. This CDR3 is built from 14 residues. The CDR3 bases that were read are TGTGCAAGCAGCCTAGGATCTAGTGCAGAAACGCTGTAT. It is translated as CASSLGSSAETLY. The full CDR3 protein is CASSLGSSAETLYF. The entire variable domain, with the rest obtained from reference TRBV16 and TRBJ2-3, is as follows: NAGVIQTPRHKVTGKGQEATLWCEPISGHSAVFWYRQTIVQGLEFLTYFRNQAPIDDSGMPKERFSAQMPNQSHSTLKIQSTQPQDSAVYLCASSLGSSAETLYFGSGTRLTVL.

Comments on this clone: All gene names here are mouse names. The read terminates 1 residue before the CDR3 end, so the remaining end is supplied by the germline J gene. The chain combines TRBV26 with TRBJ2-1, with D perhaps TRBD1 (5 bases). Trimming removed 2 bases at V and 7 bases at J, with 9 bases between. CDR3 size: 13 residues. Germline CDR1 KGHPV, CDR2 FQNQEV (reference sequence). The CDR3 bases that were read are TGTGCCAGCAGTCTGAAGGGGAGGGCTGAGCAGTTC. This sequence encodes CASSLKGRAEQF. The complete CDR3 reads CASSLKGRAEQFF.

Notes on this clone: Germline and genes here are mouse. With the read ending 1 residue before the CDR3 end, the germline J gene is used to fill in that end. The chain has TRBV1 and TRBJ1-4; the match to TRBD1 covers 10 bases. Germline-derived CDR1 and CDR2 are NSQYPW and LRSPGD (reference sequence). The V segment lost 5 bases and the J segment 7 bases; nucleotides outside the gene matches: 7. The CDR3 consists of 15 residues. CDR3 bases read: TGCACCTGCAGTTCTCCGGGACAGGGGTCCGAAAGATTATTT. The encoded protein is CTCSSPGQGSERLF. The entire CDR3 protein is CTCSSPGQGSERLFF.

This clone was found a few times. Genes here carry mouse names. The CDR3 end lies 1 residue beyond the end of the read and is filled in from the germline J gene. The chain couples TRBV13-1 to TRBJ1-4; unclear D gene. Germline V gene lookup returns CDR1 NSHNY and CDR2 SYGAGN. Trimming pared 0 bases from V and 1 base from J, leaving 4 bases between. The CDR3 is made up of 14 amino acids. CDR3 sequence: CASSDVGSNERLFF. The sequenced CDR3 bases are TGTGCCAGCAGTGATGTGGGTTCCAACGAAAGATTATTT.

Details on this clone: Gene names and germline refer to mouse. The read falls 1 residue short of the CDR3 end, and the missing part is taken from the germline J gene. The chain recombines TRBV16 with TRBJ2-5; D is ambiguous. CDR1 SGHSA and CDR2 FRNQAP come from the germline V gene. The CDR3 consists of 13 residues. Trimming left V 5 bases short and J 0 bases short, with 6 bases between. CDR3 DNA, as far as it was read: TGTGCAAGCAGCAGATTTAACCAAGACACCCAGTAC. This gives the protein CASSRFNQDTQY. The entire CDR3 is CASSRFNQDTQYF.

About this clone: Gene and germline names: mouse. The CDR3 end lies 1 residue beyond the end of the read and is filled in from the germline J gene. The chain employs TRBV16 and TRBJ1-3; D is uncertain. Germline V gives CDR1 SGHSA, CDR2 FRNQAP. Trimming pared 0 bases from V and 0 bases from J, leaving 6 bases between. The CDR3 length is 15 residues. Here the CDR3 reads CASSLEPNSGNTLYF. The covered CDR3 bases are TGTGCAAGCAGCTTAGAACCTAATTCTGGAAATACGCTCTAT.

This clone has more than one count but fewer than ten. All gene names here are mouse names. The read falls 1 residue short of the CDR3 end, and the missing part is taken from the germline J gene. The chain recombines TRBV26 with TRBJ2-3; 8 bases map to TRBD1. The V gene end was trimmed by 5 bases and the J gene end by 3 bases; junction bases not matched to a gene: 4. CDR1 is KGHPV, CDR2 FQNQEV, per germline (reference sequence). This CDR3 has 14 residues. Incomplete CDR3 DNA: TGTGCCAGCAGTGGACAGGGTGGAGCAGAAACGCTGTAT. Translation gives CASSGQGGAETLY. Given in full, the CDR3 is CASSGQGGAETLYF.

The table lists this clone with a count of one. The gene names here belong to mouse. The read comes to an end 1 residue before the CDR3 does, leaving the germline J gene to fill in the end. The V gene is TRBV13-1, the J gene TRBJ2-7, with TRBD2 matching over 13 bases. V lost 3 bases, J lost 7 bases, and 7 bases stayed unmatched. The CDR3 has 15 amino acids. In germline, CDR1 is NSHNY, CDR2 SYGAGN. Incomplete CDR3 DNA: TGTGCCAGCAGTGCCCCGGGACTGGGGGGGGGAGAACAGTAC. It translates to CASSAPGLGGGEQY. The whole CDR3 protein reads CASSAPGLGGGEQYF.

Of note for this clone: Mouse germline and gene names are used. The read is 1 residue too short to cover the CDR3 end, so that end is filled in from the germline J gene. This chain uses TRBV26 with TRBJ1-2; 7 bases are shared with TRBD1. Germline V gene lookup returns CDR1 KGHPV and CDR2 FQNQEV (reference sequence). Losses at the gene ends were 8 bases for V and 4 bases for J; bases not matched to a gene: 10. The CDR3 consists of 14 residues. The DNA read from the CDR3 is TGTGCCAGCCGTTCTGACAGGGCGGGCTCCGACTACACC. This translates into CASRSDRAGSDYT. In full, the CDR3 is CASRSDRAGSDYTF.

Remarks on this clone: Genes and germline come from the mouse. The CDR3 end is not reached by the read, which stops 1 residue before it; the germline J gene fills it in. This rearrangement joins TRBV1 to TRBJ1-1, with 12 bases lining up with TRBD1. The germline CDR1 and CDR2 sequences are NSQYPW and LRSPGD (reference sequence). V was clipped by 3 bases and J by 4 bases; unmatched bases: 6. There are 16 residues in the CDR3. The CDR3 protein is CTCSARDRGRLTEVFF. The CDR3 DNA, read in part, is TGCACCTGCAGTGCCCGGGACAGGGGGCGCCTCACAGAAGTCTTC.

Of note for this clone: The gene names here belong to mouse. The read ends 1 residue before the CDR3 terminus; that terminus is restored from the germline J gene. J is TRBJ2-7 and V is TRBV1; D call uncertain. Trimming removed 0 bases from V and 6 bases from J, with 3 bases in between. The CDR3 has 11 residues. Looked up from germline, CDR1 is NSQYPW and CDR2 is LRSPGD (reference sequence). The CDR3 sequence is CTCSADPEQYF. Partial CDR3 DNA: TGCACCTGCAGTGCAGATCCTGAACAGTAC.

This clone has only a few counts. Any gene name here is a mouse gene name. CDR3 DNA (partial): TGTGCCAGCAGTCTGTGGCAGTATGAACAGTAC. Translating it yields CASSLWQYEQY. The whole CDR3 protein reads CASSLWQYEQYF. The chain is built from TRBV26 and TRBJ2-7, with unresolved D. From the germline J gene comes the end of the CDR3, since the read stops 1 residue before it. The CDR3 is 12 amino acids. Deletions cut 1 base from V and 4 bases from J, with 5 bases between. Germline values: CDR1 KGHPV, CDR2 FQNQEV (reference sequence).

This clone was seen a few times. Here the gene names and germline are mouse. The CDR3 goes on 1 residue after the read ends, and that part is filled in from the germline J gene. This chain links TRBV16 with TRBJ1-1; no clear D. The V end was cut by 1 base, the J end by 6 bases, with 6 bases between. Germline CDR1 SGHSA, CDR2 FRNQAP. The CDR3 is 12 amino acids. The sequenced part of the CDR3 DNA is TGTGCAAGCAGCTTAGTTGGCCCAGAAGTCTTC. Its protein product is CASSLVGPEVF. The CDR3 reads in full as CASSLVGPEVFF.

Turning to this clone: Mouse gene names apply. The read comes to an end 1 residue before the CDR3 does, leaving the germline J gene to fill in the end. This sequence joins TRBV26 and TRBJ1-1, with 7 positions matching TRBD1. The CDR3 sequence is 14 residues long. With V trimmed by 4 bases and J by 3 bases, 5 bases remained unmatched. The germline CDR1 and CDR2 sequences are KGHPV and FQNQEV (reference sequence). Incomplete CDR3 DNA: TGTGCCAGCAGTCCTCAGGGGGGGGACACAGAAGTCTTC. Amino acids: CASSPQGGDTEVF. The full CDR3 is CASSPQGGDTEVFF.

As for this clone: An end of the junction does not agree with germline; a read error may underlie this. The genes and germline here are from mouse. The missing CDR3 end, 1 residue past where the read stops, is filled in from the germline J gene. This specimen includes other DNA sequences encoding the same CDR3. This sequence joins TRBV16 and TRBJ2-2; D may correspond to TRBD1 or TRBD2 (5 bases each). This CDR3 spans 15 amino acids. Germline-derived CDR1 and CDR2 are SGHSA and FRNQAP. CDR3 sequence reads: CASSRDGSNTGQLYF. CDR3 bases read: TGTGCGAGCAGCCGGGACGGATCAAACACCGGGCAGCTCTAC.

Regarding this clone: The listed genes are named as in mouse. CDR3 DNA (partial): TGTGCCAGCAGCTTCGACTGGGTCTATGCTGAGCAGTTC. It specifies CASSFDWVYAEQF. The full CDR3 protein is CASSFDWVYAEQFF. This chain joins TRBV3 and TRBJ2-1; 7 nucleotides match TRBD2. The read ends 1 residue shy of where the CDR3 ends; the end is completed using the germline J gene. V shed 3 bases, J shed 3 bases, and the junction held 2 bases outside the gene matches. Germline V gives CDR1 SNHLY, CDR2 FYNGKV (reference sequence). The length of the CDR3 is 14 residues.

Points on this clone: Gene labels here are mouse ones. Read coverage stops 1 residue before the CDR3 terminus; the germline J gene supplies the remainder. Other DNA variants within this sample encode the same CDR3. The V and J genes are TRBV23 and TRBJ2-5; TRBD2, the table's D call, lacks a check against the DNA. The CDR3 runs 13 residues. CDR1 KGHTA and CDR2 FQNQQP come from the germline V gene. The CDR3 sequence: CSSSRLGGDTQYF. Partial CDR3 DNA: TGCTCCAGCAGTCGACTGGGGGGAGACACCCAGTAC.

This clone is medium-sized (0.01 to 0.1%) within its sample. The listed genes are named as in mouse. The read ends 1 residue early relative to the CDR3; the germline J gene fills the gap. The chain links TRBV1 to TRBJ1-5; 11 bases align to TRBD1. J was trimmed by 7 bases and V by 4 bases; bases with no gene match: 1. CDR3 size: 13 residues. Germline V gives CDR1 NSQYPW, CDR2 LRSPGD (reference sequence). CDR3 in amino acids: CTCSEGQGAAPLF. Partial CDR3 DNA: TGCACCTGCAGTGAGGGACAGGGGGCAGCTCCGCTT.

Regarding this clone: Gene names denote mouse genes. Other DNA sequences in this specimen translate into the identical CDR3. The CDR3 loop is CASSLWGTEVFF. The sequenced CDR3 bases are TGTGCCAGCAGTCTGTGGGGGACAGAAGTCTTC. The chain uses TRBV26 and TRBJ1-1; possible D gene TRBD1, 5 bases. Read sequence stops 1 residue before the CDR3 end, and the germline J gene provides the missing end. Per germline, CDR1 KGHPV and CDR2 FQNQEV (reference sequence). The CDR3 spans 12 residues. V shed 1 base and J shed 5 bases, with 5 bases lying between them. Filled out from reference TRBV26 and TRBJ1-1, the complete variable domain reads NSKVIQTPRYLVKGQGQKAKMRCIPEKGHPVVFWYQQNKNNEFKFLINFQNQEVLQQIDMTEKRFSAECPSNSPCSLEIQSSEAGDSALYLCASSLWGTEVFFGKGTRLTVV.

This clone is classed as medium-sized. These gene names are mouse names. The read halts 1 residue ahead of the CDR3 end, with the missing end drawn from the germline J gene. The J gene is TRBJ2-3, the V gene TRBV26; the D gene could be TRBD1 or TRBD2 (6 bases each). In germline, CDR1 is KGHPV, CDR2 FQNQEV (reference sequence). The V and J ends lost 0 bases and 0 bases respectively, with 10 bases between them. CDR3 size: 16 residues. CDR3 bases read: TGTGCCAGCAGTCTGTCGTTGGGGGCTAGTGCAGAAACGCTGTAT. Translated: CASSLSLGASAETLY. The entire CDR3 protein is CASSLSLGASAETLYF. The whole variable domain, filled in from reference TRBV26 and TRBJ2-3, reads NSKVIQTPRYLVKGQGQKAKMRCIPEKGHPVVFWYQQNKNNEFKFLINFQNQEVLQQIDMTEKRFSAECPSNSPCSLEIQSSEAGDSALYLCASSLSLGASAETLYFGSGTRLTVL.

Turning to this clone: Mouse names are used for the genes. The sequenced fragment ends 1 residue before the CDR3 boundary, so the rest is inferred from the germline J gene. The chain combines TRBV13-1 with TRBJ2-5, with 10 nucleotides matching TRBD2. This CDR3 contains 15 residues. Germline CDR1 is NSHNY and CDR2 is SYGAGN. The junction had 7 bases not matched to a gene; V was cut back by 5 bases and J by 4 bases. CDR3 residues: CASRSWGGPEDTQYF. The CDR3 DNA, read in part, is TGTGCCAGCAGGTCCTGGGGGGGCCCGGAAGACACCCAGTAC.

This clone was counted only a few times. At one boundary the junction diverges from the germline segment, which might be a read error. Gene labels here are mouse ones. The DNA read from the CDR3 is TGTGCCAGCAGTGATCCCAGTTATGAACAGTAC. Its translation: CASSDPSYEQY. The entire CDR3 protein is CASSDPSYEQYF. The gene calls are TRBV13-2 and TRBJ2-7; D gene uncertain. The CDR3 end is not reached by the read, which stops 1 residue before it; the germline J gene fills it in. Germline CDR1 and CDR2: NNHNN and SYGAGS (reference sequence). The CDR3 is made up of 12 amino acids.

This clone appeared a few times. All gene names here are mouse names. Read sequence stops 1 residue before the CDR3 end, and the germline J gene provides the missing end. The chain couples TRBV26 to TRBJ2-4; 8 positions agree with TRBD2. The CDR3 is 15 amino acids. Germline CDR1 and CDR2: KGHPV and FQNQEV (reference sequence). The V gene end was trimmed by 1 base and the J gene end by 1 base; junction bases not matched to a gene: 1. The CDR3 reads CASSLWGGGQNTLYF. The DNA read from the CDR3 is TGTGCCAGCAGTCTGTGGGGGGGCGGTCAAAACACCTTGTAC. Together with reference TRBV26 and TRBJ2-4, the CDR3 gives the full variable domain: NSKVIQTPRYLVKGQGQKAKMRCIPEKGHPVVFWYQQNKNNEFKFLINFQNQEVLQQIDMTEKRFSAECPSNSPCSLEIQSSEAGDSALYLCASSLWGGGQNTLYFGAGTRLSVL.

Worth noting for this clone: The gene symbols are mouse symbols. Read coverage stops 1 residue before the CDR3 terminus; the germline J gene supplies the remainder. The sample carries other DNA sequences with the same CDR3. J is TRBJ2-3 and V is TRBV26; no firm D call. This CDR3 spans 13 amino acids. The V end was cut by 4 bases, the J end by 0 bases, with 5 bases between. The V gene's germline CDR1 is KGHPV and CDR2 FQNQEV (reference sequence). The DNA read from the CDR3 is TGTGCCAGCAGTCGTCCTAGTGCAGAAACGCTGTAT. Translating it yields CASSRPSAETLY. The CDR3 reads in full as CASSRPSAETLYF.

Of note for this clone: The germline and genes are mouse ones. CDR3 residues: CASSQGANTGQLYF. The CDR3 DNA, read in part, is TGTGCCAGCAGTCAGGGTGCAAACACCGGGCAGCTCTAC. This chain joins TRBV26 and TRBJ2-2, with D unresolved. The CDR3 is cut off 1 residue early in the read; its end comes from the germline J gene. Per germline, CDR1 KGHPV and CDR2 FQNQEV (reference sequence). Trimming cost V 4 bases and J 0 bases, with 6 bases left between them. The CDR3 has 14 residues.